The entry that follows covers one T cell receptor (beta chain) sequence. The junction departs from the called germline gene at one end, perhaps through a read error. Synthetic TCR analog templates were spiked into all PCRs individually. TCRdb's copy holds only in-frame clones and misses some; the assay was immunoSEQ multiplex PCR. This sample has roughly 100,000 clones, with 70% to 90% found just once. This sample was taken from a study of PD-L1 blockade in urothelial cancer. Time point given: peripheral blood 6 weeks after treatment start. The CDR3 totals 13 residues. Germline CDR1 SSHAT, CDR2 FNYEAQ (reference sequence).

The receptor's source is a man aged 65 to 79 with urothelial cancer. The material sequenced was PBMCs, taken around atezolizumab (anti-PD-L1) treatment. The genes are TRBV7-7 and TRBJ2-1; weak D call: TRBD1 (7 bases). CDR3 sequence (DNA): TGTGCTAGCAGCGCAGTCCAGGGGGGTGAGCAGTTCTTC. It codes for CASSAVQGGEQFF.